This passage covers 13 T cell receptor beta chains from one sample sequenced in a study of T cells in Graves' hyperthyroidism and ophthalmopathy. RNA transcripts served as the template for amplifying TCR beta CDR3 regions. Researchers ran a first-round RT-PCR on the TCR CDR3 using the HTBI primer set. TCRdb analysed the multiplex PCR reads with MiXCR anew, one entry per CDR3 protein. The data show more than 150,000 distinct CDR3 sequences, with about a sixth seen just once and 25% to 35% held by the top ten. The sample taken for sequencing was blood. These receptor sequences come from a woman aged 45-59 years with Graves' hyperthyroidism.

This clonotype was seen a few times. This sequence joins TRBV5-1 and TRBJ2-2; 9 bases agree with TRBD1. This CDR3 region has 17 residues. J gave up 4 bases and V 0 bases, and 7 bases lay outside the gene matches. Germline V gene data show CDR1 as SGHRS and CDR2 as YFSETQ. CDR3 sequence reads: CASSLALRDRATGELFF. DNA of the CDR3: TGCGCCAGCAGCTTGGCGCTCCGGGACAGGGCCACCGGGGAGCTGTTTTTT.

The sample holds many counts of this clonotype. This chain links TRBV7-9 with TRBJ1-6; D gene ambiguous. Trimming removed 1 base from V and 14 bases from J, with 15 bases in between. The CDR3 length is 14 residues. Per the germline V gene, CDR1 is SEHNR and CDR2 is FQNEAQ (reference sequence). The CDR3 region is CASSLGTSESALHF. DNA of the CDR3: TGTGCCAGCAGCTTAGGGACGTCCGAATCGGCCCTCCACTTT.

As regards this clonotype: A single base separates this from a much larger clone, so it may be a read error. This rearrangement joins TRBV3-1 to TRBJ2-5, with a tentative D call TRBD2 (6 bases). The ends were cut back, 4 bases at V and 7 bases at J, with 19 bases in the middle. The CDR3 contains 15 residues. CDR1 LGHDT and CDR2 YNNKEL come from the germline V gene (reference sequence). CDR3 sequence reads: CASSPPESLGGTQYF. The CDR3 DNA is TGTGCCAGCAGCCCACCCGAATCGCTGGGAGGGACCCAGTACTTC.

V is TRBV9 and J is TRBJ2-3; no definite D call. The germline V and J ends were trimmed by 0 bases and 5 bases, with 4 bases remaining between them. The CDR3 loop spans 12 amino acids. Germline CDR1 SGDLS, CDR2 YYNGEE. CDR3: CASSVGLDTQYF. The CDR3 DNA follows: TGTGCCAGCAGCGTAGGGTTAGATACGCAGTATTTT.

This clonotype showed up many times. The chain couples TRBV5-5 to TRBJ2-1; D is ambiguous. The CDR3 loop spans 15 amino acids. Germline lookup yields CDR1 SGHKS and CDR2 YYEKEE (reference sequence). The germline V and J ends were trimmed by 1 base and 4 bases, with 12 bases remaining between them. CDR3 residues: CASSLTDSPYNEQFF. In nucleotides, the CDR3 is TGTGCCAGCAGCTTGACGGATTCCCCTTACAATGAGCAGTTCTTC.

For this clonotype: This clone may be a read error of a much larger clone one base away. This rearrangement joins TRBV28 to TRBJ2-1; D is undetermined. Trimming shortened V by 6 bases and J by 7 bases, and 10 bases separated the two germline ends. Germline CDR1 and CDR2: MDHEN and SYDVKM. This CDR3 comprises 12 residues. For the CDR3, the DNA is TGTGCCAGCAGCTATTTTCAGAATGAGCAGTTCTTC. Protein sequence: CASSYFQNEQFF.

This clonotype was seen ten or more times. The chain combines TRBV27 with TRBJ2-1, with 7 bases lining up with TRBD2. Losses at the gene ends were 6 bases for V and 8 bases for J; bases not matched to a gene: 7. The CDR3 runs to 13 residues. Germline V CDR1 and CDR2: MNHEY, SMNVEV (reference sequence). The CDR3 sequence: CASRTGRGDEQFF. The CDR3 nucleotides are TGTGCCAGCAGGACCGGTCGGGGGGATGAGCAGTTCTTC.

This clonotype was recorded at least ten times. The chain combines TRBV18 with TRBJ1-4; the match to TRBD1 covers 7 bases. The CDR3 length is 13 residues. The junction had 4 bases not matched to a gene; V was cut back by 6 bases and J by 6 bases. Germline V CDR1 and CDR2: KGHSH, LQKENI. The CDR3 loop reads CASSSGQDEKLFF. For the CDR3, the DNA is TGTGCCAGCTCCTCCGGACAGGATGAAAAACTGTTTTTT.

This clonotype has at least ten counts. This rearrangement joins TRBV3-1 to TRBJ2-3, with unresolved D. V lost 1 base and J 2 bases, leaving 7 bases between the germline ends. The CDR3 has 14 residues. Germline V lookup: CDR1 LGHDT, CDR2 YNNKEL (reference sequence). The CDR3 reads CASSQGPSTDTQYF. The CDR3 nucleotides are TGTGCCAGCAGCCAAGGGCCATCCACAGATACGCAGTATTTT.

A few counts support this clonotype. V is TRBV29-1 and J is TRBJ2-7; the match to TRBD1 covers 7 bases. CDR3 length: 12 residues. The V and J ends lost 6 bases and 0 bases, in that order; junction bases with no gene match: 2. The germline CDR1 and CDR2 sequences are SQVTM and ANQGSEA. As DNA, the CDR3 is TGCAGCGTGGGACAGCACTCCTACGAGCAGTACTTC. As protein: CSVGQHSYEQYF.

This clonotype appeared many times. CDR3 in amino acids: CASSLVGQVADYGYTF. CDR3 sequence (DNA): TGTGCCAGCAGCTTAGTGGGACAGGTTGCGGACTATGGCTACACCTTC. This chain links TRBV7-2 with TRBJ1-2; 8 bases match TRBD1. The CDR3 is made up of 16 amino acids. With V trimmed by 1 base and J by 3 bases, 7 bases remained unmatched. CDR1 is SGHTA and CDR2 is FQGNSA in the germline V gene.

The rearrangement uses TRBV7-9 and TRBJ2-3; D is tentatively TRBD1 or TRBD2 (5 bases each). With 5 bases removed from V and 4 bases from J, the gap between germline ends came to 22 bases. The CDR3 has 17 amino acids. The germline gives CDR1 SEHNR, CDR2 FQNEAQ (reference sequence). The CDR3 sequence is CASSPPLVGPRADTQYF. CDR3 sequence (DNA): TGTGCCAGCAGCCCTCCGCTGGTGGGACCCCGGGCAGATACGCAGTATTTT.

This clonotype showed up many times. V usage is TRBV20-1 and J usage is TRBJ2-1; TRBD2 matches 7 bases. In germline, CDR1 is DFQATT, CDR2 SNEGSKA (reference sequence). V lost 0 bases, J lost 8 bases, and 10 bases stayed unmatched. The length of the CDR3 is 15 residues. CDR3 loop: CSARDRRLAADEQFF. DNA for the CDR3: TGCAGTGCTAGAGATCGGCGACTAGCAGCGGATGAGCAGTTCTTC.